These T cell receptor beta chains were read from a single sample in a study of cytomegalovirus exposure and HLA in healthy donors. Libraries were prepared by immunoSEQ multiplex PCR; TCRdb keeps only in-frame clonotypes and omits some of them. The sample has around 140,000 clones, around 90% seen once; the top ten hold roughly 0.53%. The material sequenced was PBMCs. These receptors were taken from a woman aged 40 to 50 in good health and CMV-seronegative. The CDR3 runs from the conserved cysteine through the conserved F or W. D genes are given only for firm matches. Clone size is given for some rows only: seen once, a few or many times, or a class if the clone is expanded.

cdr3_length | j_call | v_call | clone_size | d_call | cdr3_aa | cdr3_nt
17 | TRBJ2-3 | TRBV11-3 | . | TRBD1 | CASSLDGTGGMRGTQYF | TGTGCCAGCAGCTTAGATGGGACAGGGGGTATGAGGGGTACGCAGTATTTT
15 | TRBJ2-1 | TRBV27 | . | . | CASSLPLGEHGEQFF | TGTGCCAGCAGTTTGCCGCTTGGGGAGCACGGTGAGCAGTTCTTC
14 | TRBJ1-2 | TRBV2 | . | TRBD1 | CASSANRGNYGYTF | TGTGCCAGCAGTGCTAACAGGGGGAACTATGGCTACACCTTC
16 | TRBJ2-1 | TRBV7-8 | . | TRBD2 | CASGTTSGTLTHEQFF | TGTGCCAGCGGAACGACTAGCGGAACCCTCACGCATGAGCAGTTCTTC
16 | TRBJ2-5 | TRBV4-2 | once | . | CASSPSAQRARETQYF | TGTGCCAGCAGCCCCTCGGCTCAGCGGGCTAGGGAGACCCAGTACTTC
13 | TRBJ1-5 | TRBV5-4 | . | . | CASSLEGGRAQHF | TGTGCCAGCAGCTTGGAGGGAGGCAGGGCCCAGCATTTT
14 | TRBJ1-1 | TRBV7-9 | . | TRBD1 | CASSPRQGGTEAFF | TGTGCCAGCAGCCCAAGACAGGGGGGTACTGAAGCTTTCTTT
13 | TRBJ1-2 | TRBV11-3 | . | TRBD1 | CASSPGTGHGYTF | TGTGCCAGCAGCCCAGGGACAGGTCATGGCTACACCTTC
15 | TRBJ2-7 | TRBV7-2 | . | TRBD2 | CASSSLAGDLYEQYF | TGTGCCAGCAGCTCACTAGCGGGAGACCTCTACGAGCAGTACTTC
13 | TRBJ2-1 | TRBV11-3 | . | . | CASSSVLGFEQFF | TGTGCCAGCAGCTCCGTCCTAGGTTTTGAGCAGTTCTTC
16 | TRBJ2-1 | TRBV5-4 | few | . | CASSLAGSGVRNEQFF | TGTGCCAGCAGCTTGGCTGGCTCGGGAGTGAGGAATGAGCAGTTCTTC